Detailed here is one TCR beta chain. Its antigen is still unknown. A read error is possible here, since a much larger clone lies one base away. TCR beta CDR3 regions were amplified from RNA. The HTBI primer set drove a first-round RT-PCR of the TCR CDR3. A single record per CDR3 protein comes from TCRdb applying MiXCR to the multiplex PCR reads. The sample has about 510,000 distinct CDR3 sequences, less than 15% seen once. The data derive from a study of T cells in Graves' hyperthyroidism and ophthalmopathy. General observations from the study: The model's output predicted ophthalmopathy at a median of roughly seven months prior to onset. The authors' 13 V-J model separated ophthalmopathy from stable hyperthyroidism.

Orbital computed tomography and thyroid ultrasound, together with serum TRAb and thyroxine and clinical symptoms, were used for diagnoses. Extraction of PBMCs used roughly 10 ml of fresh peripheral blood. This clonotype was sampled from a woman in her 40s with Graves' hyperthyroidism. Sequenced: blood.

The CDR3 nucleotides are TGCAGCGTTGGGGAGTCCTACAATGAGCAGTTCTTC. It encodes CSVGESYNEQFF. The V and J genes are TRBV29-1 and TRBJ2-1, with TRBD2 as a possible D gene (5 bases). The CDR3 contains 12 residues. Germline V gene data show CDR1 as SQVTM and CDR2 as ANQGSEA. The V end was cut by 4 bases, the J end by 1 base, with 5 bases between.